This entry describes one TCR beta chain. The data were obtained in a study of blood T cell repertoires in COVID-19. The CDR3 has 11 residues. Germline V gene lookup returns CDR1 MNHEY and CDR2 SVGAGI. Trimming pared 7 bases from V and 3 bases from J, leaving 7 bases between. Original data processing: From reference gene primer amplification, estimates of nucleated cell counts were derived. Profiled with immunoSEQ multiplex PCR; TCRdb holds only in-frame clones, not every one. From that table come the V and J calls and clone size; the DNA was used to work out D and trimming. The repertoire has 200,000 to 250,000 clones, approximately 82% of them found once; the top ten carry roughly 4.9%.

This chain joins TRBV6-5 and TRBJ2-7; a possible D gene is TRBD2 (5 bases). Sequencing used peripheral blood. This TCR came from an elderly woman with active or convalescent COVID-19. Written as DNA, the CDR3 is TGTGCCAGCACCCGGGGCTACGAGCAGTACTTC. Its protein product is CASTRGYEQYF.